This TCR beta chain was found in a study of blood T cell repertoires in COVID-19. Study-wide background: The origin of the acute and convalescent COVID-19 samples was the United States, Italy and Spain. Nucleic acid was either cDNA or gDNA, and it came from T cells, B-cell-depleted T cells, or PBMCs.

How the authors handled the data: Amplification with reference gene primers provided the estimates of nucleated cell counts. Assay used: immunoSEQ multiplex PCR; TCRdb lists only in-frame clones, some missing. Clone size and V and J calls were adopted from that table, with D and trimming inferred from the DNA. The top ten clones hold 11% of a sample with 180,000 or so clones, roughly 79% of them seen once. The CDR3 covers 12 residues. J was trimmed by 5 bases and V by 8 bases; bases with no gene match: 3. Looked up from germline, CDR1 is LNHNV and CDR2 is YYDKDF (reference sequence). The Seattle site enrolled patients during active infection and followed them longitudinally.

The TCR sequence derives from a woman in her thirties or forties with COVID-19, enrolled during active disease. Sequenced material: peripheral blood. The chain combines TRBV15 with TRBJ1-3, with TRBD1 matching 7 bases. The DNA for the CDR3 is TGTGCCACCGCGACAGGGAGAAACACCATATATTTT. This gives the protein CATATGRNTIYF. The entire variable domain, with the rest obtained from reference TRBV15 and TRBJ1-3, is as follows: DAMVIQNPRYQVTQFGKPVTLSCSQTLNHNVMYWYQQKSSQAPKLLFHYYDKDFNNEADTPDNFQSRRPNTSFCFLDIRSPGLGDTAMYLCATATGRNTIYFGEGSWLTVV.